This is a list of T cell receptor beta chains from one sample in a study of beta chain features in type 1 diabetes. Method: immunoSEQ multiplex PCR; TCRdb's copy keeps in-frame clones and lacks some. The sample holds under 300,000 clones, 8% seen once. The material sequenced was central memory CD4+ T cells from blood. The receptor source for this set is a woman aged 18-30 years in good health. Each CDR3 is given with its conserved first and last residue. The D gene is left open where the match is weak. Not every row has a clone size; where given, it reads once, few, many or a size class.

j_call	v_call	d_call	clone_size	cdr3_aa	cdr3_nt
TRBJ2-7	TRBV4-1	TRBD2	few	CASSNTWDYSYEQYF	TGCGCCAGCAGCAATACCTGGGACTACAGCTACGAGCAGTACTTC
TRBJ2-2	TRBV9	-	few	CASSVRQDTGELFF	TGTGCCAGCAGCGTACGACAGGACACCGGGGAGCTGTTTTTT
TRBJ1-2	TRBV5-5	-	few	CASSLEAATNYGYTF	TGTGCCAGCAGCTTGGAGGCAGCCACTAACTATGGCTACACCTTC
TRBJ2-1	TRBV28	-	-	CASSLSRHSNEQFF	TGTGCCAGCAGTTTAAGTCGACACAGCAATGAGCAGTTCTTC
TRBJ2-3	TRBV4-2	-	-	CASSQEETRTDTQYF	TGTGCCAGCAGCCAAGAGGAGACCCGCACAGATACGCAGTATTTT
TRBJ1-3	TRBV7-7	-	few	CASSPSGGDTIYF	TGTGCTAGCAGCCCAAGTGGGGGAGACACCATATATTTT
TRBJ1-5	TRBV15	-	-	CATSRFNQPQHF	TGTGCCACCAGCCGTTTTAATCAGCCCCAGCATTTT
TRBJ1-2	TRBV20-1	-	few	CSARNIVGYTF	TGCAGTGCTAGAAATATAGTCGGCTACACCTTC
TRBJ1-1	TRBV7-2	-	few	CASSLSRPRSNTEAFF	TGTGCCAGCAGCTTAAGTCGGCCCCGGTCGAACACTGAAGCTTTCTTT
TRBJ1-2	TRBV7-2	TRBD1	-	CASSTRVGQDTYGYTF	TGTGCCAGCAGCACGAGGGTCGGACAGGACACCTATGGCTACACCTTC
TRBJ2-7	TRBV6-5	TRBD1	-	CANWDRSYEQYF	TGTGCCAACTGGGACAGATCGTACGAGCAGTACTTC
TRBJ2-1	TRBV5-1	-	-	CASSLVGETYDEQFF	TGCGCCAGCAGCTTGGTGGGGGAGACGTACGATGAGCAGTTCTTC
TRBJ2-1	TRBV9	-	few	CASSSHASSYNEQFF	TGTGCCAGCAGCTCACACGCGAGCTCCTACAATGAGCAGTTCTTC
TRBJ2-2	TRBV9	-	-	CASSVGQTTGELFF	TGTGCCAGCAGCGTAGGACAAACCACCGGGGAGCTGTTTTTT
TRBJ1-5	TRBV5-1	TRBD1	few	CASSSRTGRKLGNQPQHF	TGCGCCAGCAGCTCCCGGACAGGCCGTAAATTAGGCAATCAGCCCCAGCATTTT
TRBJ2-3	TRBV2	-	-	CASSGQARTDTQYF	TGTGCCAGCAGTGGCCAGGCCCGCACAGATACGCAGTATTTT
TRBJ1-2	TRBV25-1	-	many	CASTNGVGGYTF	TGTGCCAGCACCAACGGGGTAGGAGGCTACACCTTC
TRBJ1-5	TRBV29-1	-	few	CSVAPGPNQPQHF	TGCAGCGTTGCCCCAGGTCCCAATCAGCCCCAGCATTTT
TRBJ2-5	TRBV5-4	-	few	CASSPAQQETQYF	TGTGCCAGCAGCCCTGCCCAACAAGAGACCCAGTACTTC
TRBJ2-5	TRBV4-1	-	-	CASSQAISGETQYF	TGCGCCAGCAGCCAAGCAATTTCCGGGGAGACCCAGTACTTC
TRBJ2-2	TRBV11-1	TRBD2	-	CASSHWGGTTGELFF	TGTGCCAGCAGCCATTGGGGGGGAACCACCGGGGAGCTGTTTTTT
TRBJ1-1	TRBV7-2	-	-	CASSLRPGVMNTEAFF	TGTGCCAGCAGCTTACGTCCAGGGGTCATGAACACTGAAGCTTTCTTT
TRBJ2-2	TRBV4-2	-	-	CASRQGGGELFF	TGTGCCAGTCGCCAGGGAGGCGGGGAGCTGTTTTTT
TRBJ2-3	TRBV7-2	-	-	CASTRGTKLSDTQYF	TGTGCCAGCACCCGGGGGACAAAATTGTCAGATACGCAGTATTTT
TRBJ1-2	TRBV30	-	few	CAWARAYGYTF	TGTGCCTGGGCACGGGCTTATGGCTACACCTTC
TRBJ2-6	TRBV15	TRBD1	-	CATSRVQGALSGANVLTF	TGTGCCACCAGCAGAGTTCAGGGGGCCCTATCTGGGGCCAACGTCCTGACTTTC
TRBJ1-4	TRBV21-1	-	many	CASSKEVDRPLLEKLFF	TGTGCCAGCAGCAAAGAGGTAGACAGGCCATTACTTGAAAAACTGTTTTTT
TRBJ2-3	TRBV7-2	TRBD2	few	CASSSRTSGGVNTDTQYF	TGTGCCAGCAGCTCGCGGACTAGCGGGGGGGTCAACACAGATACGCAGTATTTT
TRBJ1-1	TRBV29-1	-	few	CSVERRGSRAEAFF	TGCAGCGTTGAAAGGAGGGGGAGCCGCGCTGAAGCTTTCTTT
TRBJ2-1	TRBV18	-	few	CASSPRDLGYNEQFF	TGTGCCAGCTCACCGAGGGACCTGGGCTACAATGAGCAGTTCTTC
TRBJ2-1	TRBV7-7	-	-	CASSLGQGKQFF	TGTGCTAGCAGCTTAGGGCAGGGGAAGCAGTTCTTC
TRBJ1-6	TRBV15	TRBD1	-	CATSRDGTGSSPLHF	TGTGCCACCAGCAGAGATGGGACAGGTAGTTCACCCCTCCACTTT
TRBJ2-5	TRBV7-2	-	-	CASSPIRGMETQYF	TGTGCCAGCAGCCCCATTCGGGGGATGGAGACCCAGTACTTC
TRBJ2-5	TRBV2	TRBD1	-	CASRGQGKETQYF	TGTGCCAGCAGGGGACAGGGTAAAGAGACCCAGTACTTC
TRBJ2-5	TRBV11-2	-	-	CASSPFPRGKQETQYF	TGTGCCAGCAGCCCCTTTCCGCGGGGAAAACAAGAGACCCAGTACTTC
TRBJ1-6	TRBV18	TRBD1	few	CASSLHTGVDSPLHF	TGTGCCAGCTCACTCCACACAGGGGTTGATTCACCCCTCCACTTT
TRBJ1-3	TRBV30	-	few	CAWSVGMGTPGNTIYF	TGTGCCTGGAGTGTAGGCATGGGGACACCTGGAAACACCATATATTTT
TRBJ1-1	TRBV6-1	-	few	CASSEVGLSTEAFF	TGTGCCAGCAGTGAAGTTGGGCTCTCCACTGAAGCTTTCTTT
TRBJ2-1	TRBV5-1	-	-	CASSLWTDEQFF	TGCGCCAGCAGCTTGTGGACCGATGAGCAGTTCTTC